This T cell receptor beta chain was documented in a study of a mutant IDH1 vaccine in newly diagnosed glioma. Study details: Previous treatment comprised radiotherapy, temozolomide, or both, mostly both.

Clones were read by immunoSEQ multiplex PCR, and TCRdb kept only the in-frame ones, dropping some. This table holds over 75,000 clones, about 87% found once. Germline V lookup: CDR1 ENHRY, CDR2 SYGVKD. The V segment lost 6 bases and the J segment 9 bases; nucleotides outside the gene matches: 8. This CDR3 region has 14 residues. Time point in this sample: baseline, week 1 (first vaccination visit). Treatment reported: pre-vaccination baseline after standard-of-care therapy. New WHO grade 3 or 4 astrocytomas that were IDH1-mutant and ATRX-lost occurred in the donors. Findings and limits, study-wide: Immune responses induced by the vaccine were seen in roughly 93% of patients, spanning multiple MHC alleles. Pseudoprogression appeared independent of alterations in top peripheral clonotypes.

Concerning this clone itself: What it binds is not known.

The sequence was collected from a woman aged 50 to 65 with glioma. The source material was PBMCs, sampled from a glioma patient treated with radiotherapy, temozolomide or both. The chain employs TRBV10-3 and TRBJ2-1, with 10 bases matching TRBD1. The CDR3, as DNA: TGTGCCATCAGCCGGGACAGGGGAAGTATTGAGCAGTTCTTC. It encodes CAISRDRGSIEQFF.